This T cell receptor (gamma chain) came from a study of Vδ1+ human thymocytes. CDR3 length equals 14 residues. The J segment lost 3 bases and the V segment lost 0 bases, leaving 5 bases of the junction unmatched. CDR1 and CDR2 (germline): GITISATS, ISYDGTV (reference sequence). The study's findings and limits: Thymic TRG and TRD repertoires appeared highly polyclonal, with Gaussian CDR3 length distributions. Despite high sort purity, roughly 20% of thymic T cell receptor delta sequences were Vdelta2. Unexpected Vdelta2 sequences could cause misinterpretation of bulk repertoire data.

The template was reverse-transcribed extracted RNA. The CDR3 regions were amplified by multiplex PCR from V-gene primers to a constant-region primer. TCRdb re-called clones from the multiplex PCR reads using CATT. The sample shows about 36,000 gamma-chain clones, 20% of them seen only once. Notes on this clone: Its antigen is not identified.

After alphabeta T cell depletion, CD3+ Vdelta1+ Vdelta2- thymocytes were sorted. Purity of the sorted Vdelta1+ thymocytes ranged from about 96% to 99.6%. The V and J genes are TRGV9 and TRGJ1 or TRGJ2. Sequenced sample: Vdelta1+ gamma-delta thymocytes from the thymus. Subset of the sample: FACS-sorted CD3+ TCRalphabeta- TCRVdelta1+ TCRVdelta2- thymocytes. The source of this sequence is a girl under three years old who had congenital heart surgery. CDR3 nucleotides: TGTGCCTTGTGGGAGGTGCACATTTATTATAAGAAACTCTTT. Translation: CALWEVHIYYKKLF.